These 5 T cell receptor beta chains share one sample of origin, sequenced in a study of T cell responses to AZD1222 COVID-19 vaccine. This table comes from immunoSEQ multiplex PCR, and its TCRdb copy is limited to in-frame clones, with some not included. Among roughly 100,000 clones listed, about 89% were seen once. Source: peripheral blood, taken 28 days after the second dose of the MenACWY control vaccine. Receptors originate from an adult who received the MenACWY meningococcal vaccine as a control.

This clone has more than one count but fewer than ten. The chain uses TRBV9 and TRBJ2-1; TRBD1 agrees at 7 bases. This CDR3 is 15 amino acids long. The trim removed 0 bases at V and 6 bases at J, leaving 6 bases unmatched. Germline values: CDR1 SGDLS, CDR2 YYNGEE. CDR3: CASSVAGTVGNEQFF. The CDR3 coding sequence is TGTGCCAGCAGCGTAGCGGGGACAGTGGGCAATGAGCAGTTCTTC.

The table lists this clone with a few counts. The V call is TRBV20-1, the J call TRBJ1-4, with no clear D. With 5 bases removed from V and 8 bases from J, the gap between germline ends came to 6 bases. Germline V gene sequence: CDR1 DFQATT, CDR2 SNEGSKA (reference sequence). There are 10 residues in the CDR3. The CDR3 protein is CSALEEKLFF. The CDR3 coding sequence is TGCAGTGCTTTAGAGGAAAAACTGTTTTTT.

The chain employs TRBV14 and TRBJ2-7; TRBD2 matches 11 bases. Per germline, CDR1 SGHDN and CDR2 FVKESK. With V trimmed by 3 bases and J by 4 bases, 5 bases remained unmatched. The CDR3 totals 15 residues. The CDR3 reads CASSQALAGVYEQYF. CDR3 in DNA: TGTGCCAGCAGCCAGGCACTAGCGGGGGTGTACGAGCAGTACTTC.

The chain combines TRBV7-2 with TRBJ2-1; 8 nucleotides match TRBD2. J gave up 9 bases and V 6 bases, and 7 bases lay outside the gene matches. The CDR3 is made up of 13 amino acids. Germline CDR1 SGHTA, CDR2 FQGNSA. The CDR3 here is CASSTPTSGEQFF. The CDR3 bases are TGTGCCAGCAGTACACCTACTAGCGGTGAGCAGTTCTTC.

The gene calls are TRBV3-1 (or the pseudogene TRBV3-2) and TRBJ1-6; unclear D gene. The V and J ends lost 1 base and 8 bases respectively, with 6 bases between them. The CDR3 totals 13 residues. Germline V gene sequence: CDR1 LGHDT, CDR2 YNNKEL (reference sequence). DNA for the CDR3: TGTGCCAGCAGCCAAGGAGTGGATTCACCCCTCCACTTT. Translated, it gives CASSQGVDSPLHF.